This T cell receptor beta chain originates from a study of vaccination and CD4 T cells after COVID-19. In the study overall: Every participant was given two doses of BNT162b2 or mRNA-1273 vaccine. Study-level findings and limits: Counts of SARS-CoV-2-reactive clonotypes had a median that went from approximately 21 to 40, a nonsignificant change.

Details on this clonotype: The antigen remains unidentified.

CDR1 and CDR2 from the germline V gene are WNHNN and SYGVQD (reference sequence). The CDR3 is 13 residues long. Between the trimmed V and J ends, which lost 3 bases and 1 base, there was a span of 6 bases. Sequencing of cultured CD4+ T cell DNA used the Oncomine TCR Beta short-read assay. After culture, CD4+ T cells served as the source for genomic DNA extraction. Using its own MiXCR run on the PCR reads, TCRdb lists one record per CDR3 protein. The profile covers approximately 9,800 distinct CDR3 sequences, with under 35% appearing a single time and around 39% taken by the ten largest. The treatment here: approximately nine-day PBMC culture with coronavirus spike peptide pools or control peptides (ViraFEST assay). During the years 2011-2018, before the COVID-19 pandemic, the unexposed donor's CD4+ T cells were collected. T cells were expanded with peptide pools, and expanded clonotypes were identified by TCR sequencing.

The sequenced sample was CD4+ T cells from blood, cultured in vitro. This chain links TRBV10-1 with TRBJ1-1, with a weak D call TRBD1 (6 bases). The sequence was obtained from a human donor in good health. The CDR3 DNA reads TGCGCCAGCAGTGAACAGGGGAACACTGAAGCTTTCTTT. Its translation is CASSEQGNTEAFF.